Here is one T cell receptor (beta chain) with its context. What it binds is unknown. A much larger clone sits a single nucleotide away, making a read error possible. TCRbeta libraries were built with three rounds of nested PCR, modified from ARM-PCR. From the multiplex PCR reads, TCRdb called clonotypes with MiXCR, one entry per CDR3 protein. The sample holds about 110,000 distinct CDR3 sequences, about 63% seen once. The data are from a study of tumor and adjacent non-tumor tissue in lung cancer. The overall study: The patients, roughly 10 men and roughly 5 women, were roughly 30 to 80 with stage I to III disease.

This sample's RNA came from whole unsorted tissue. This non-tumor lung sample came from over 3 cm beyond the tumor edge. Looked up from germline, CDR1 is MNHEY and CDR2 is SVGEGT. CDR3 length: 15 amino acids. The V segment lost 7 bases and the J segment 4 bases; nucleotides outside the gene matches: 12. Regarding the study as a whole: Compared with tumor, normal lung showed significantly lower TCR diversity.

The sequencing sample was made of distant non-tumor lung tissue. The origin of this receptor is a man aged 55-75 years with non-small cell lung cancer. The gene calls are TRBV6-2 or TRBV6-3 and TRBJ2-7; TRBD2 agrees at 8 bases. The CDR3 here is CASNSLSGRSYEQYF. As DNA, the CDR3 is TGTGCCAGCAATTCCCTCAGCGGGAGAAGTTACGAGCAGTACTTC.